The 15 T cell receptor beta chains reported below all come from one sample, sequenced in a study of blood T cell repertoires in COVID-19. Sequenced by immunoSEQ multiplex PCR; TCRdb stores in-frame clones only, minus some. Among some 370,000 clones listed, more than 70% were seen once. Sequenced input: peripheral blood. Source of these receptors: a man in his forties with acute or convalescent COVID-19.

The chain employs TRBV5-1 and TRBJ1-2, with 8 bases aligning to TRBD1. This CDR3 contains 15 residues. Germline CDR1 reads SGHRS; CDR2 reads YFSETQ. J was trimmed by 6 bases and V by 5 bases; bases with no gene match: 12. The CDR3: CASRDTDRASHGYTF. DNA for the CDR3: TGCGCCAGCAGAGATACGGACAGGGCGTCCCATGGCTACACCTTC.

CDR3 nucleotide sequence: TGTGCCAGCAGCTTGAGGCTAGCGGGGAACACCGGGGAGCTGTTTTTT. Amino acids: CASSLRLAGNTGELFF. The rearrangement uses TRBV5-4 and TRBJ2-2; the match to TRBD2 covers 8 bases. CDR3 length equals 16 residues. The junction had 3 bases not matched to a gene; V was cut back by 1 base and J by 1 base. Germline V lookup: CDR1 SGHNT, CDR2 YYREEE (reference sequence).

This chain uses TRBV3-1 (or the pseudogene TRBV3-2) with TRBJ1-2; a weak D match, TRBD1 (5 bases). CDR1 and CDR2 from the germline V gene are LGHDT and YNNKEL (reference sequence). The ends were cut back, 0 bases at V and 7 bases at J, with 12 bases in the middle. The CDR3 is 14 amino acids. The CDR3 here is CASSQEEGPLGYTF. The CDR3 DNA follows: TGTGCCAGCAGCCAAGAGGAGGGGCCCCTTGGCTACACCTTC.

A single count supports this clone. The chain recombines TRBV7-3 with TRBJ2-1, with 10 nucleotides matching TRBD2. This CDR3 comprises 15 residues. V shed 6 bases, J shed 5 bases, and the junction held 7 bases outside the gene matches. Germline V CDR1 and CDR2: SGHTA, FQGTGA. CDR3 region: CASSVSGGFNNEQFF. CDR3 bases: TGTGCCAGCAGTGTTAGCGGGGGGTTTAACAATGAGCAGTTCTTC.

The J gene is TRBJ2-1, the V gene TRBV10-3; D perhaps matches TRBD1 (6 bases). V was clipped by 3 bases and J by 5 bases, with 11 bases between them. The CDR3 sequence is 14 residues long. Per the germline V gene, CDR1 is ENHRY and CDR2 is SYGVKD. The CDR3 region has the DNA TGTGCCATCAGTGAAAACAGGGTGGACAATGAGCAGTTCTTC. This codes for CAISENRVDNEQFF.

CDR3 sequence: CASTPLRTGISNQPQHF. The CDR3 coding sequence is TGTGCCAGTACCCCCCTTCGGACAGGGATAAGCAATCAGCCCCAGCATTTT. This rearrangement joins TRBV19 to TRBJ1-5; 8 bases map to TRBD1. CDR3 length: 17 amino acids. V shed 7 bases, J shed 1 base, and the junction held 12 bases outside the gene matches. CDR1 LNHDA and CDR2 SQIVND come from the germline V gene (reference sequence).

This rearrangement joins TRBV27 to TRBJ2-7; TRBD1 matches 10 bases. CDR3 length equals 15 residues. After removal of 5 bases from V and 2 bases from J, the junction contained 6 bases not matched to a gene. The germline V gene has CDR1 MNHEY and CDR2 SMNVEV (reference sequence). CDR3 amino acids: CASSHPGQGPYEQYF. CDR3 in DNA: TGTGCCAGCAGTCATCCGGGACAGGGGCCCTACGAGCAGTACTTC.

J is TRBJ2-2 and V is TRBV7-9; D is possibly TRBD1 (5 bases). Per germline, CDR1 SEHNR and CDR2 FQNEAQ (reference sequence). The CDR3 extends over 15 amino acids. V lost 7 bases, J lost 4 bases, and 16 bases lay in between. The CDR3 DNA reads as TGTGCCAGCACGCAGCAGGGTACGGGCACCGGGGAGCTGTTTTTT. It specifies CASTQQGTGTGELFF.

CDR3: CASSRWTSGSENIQYF. The CDR3 nucleotides read TGTGCCAGCAGCCGATGGACTAGCGGGAGCGAAAACATTCAGTACTTC. The V gene is TRBV7-9, the J gene TRBJ2-4; the match to TRBD2 covers 13 bases. CDR1 is SEHNR, CDR2 FQNEAQ, per germline (reference sequence). CDR3 length: 16 amino acids. The trim removed 5 bases at V and 5 bases at J, leaving 6 bases unmatched.

The chain has TRBV19 and TRBJ1-5; TRBD1 aligns across 10 bases. Germline trimming cut 7 bases from V and 2 bases from J; bases unmatched to any gene: 11. This CDR3 comprises 17 residues. Germline CDR1 reads LNHDA; CDR2 reads SQIVND (reference sequence). The CDR3 nucleotides read TGTGCCAGTACCCAATATGTGGGGACAGGGGGCAATCAGCCCCAGCATTTT. This sequence encodes CASTQYVGTGGNQPQHF.

The chain joins TRBV6-2 or TRBV6-3 to TRBJ2-5; 11 bases map to TRBD1. CDR1 and CDR2 (germline): MNHEY, SVGEGT. The CDR3 consists of 14 residues. V dropped 2 bases and J dropped 5; count of bases not matched to a gene: 1. In DNA form, the CDR3 reads TGTGCCAGCAGTTACGGGGACAGGGGGGAGACCCAGTACTTC. Translating gives CASSYGDRGETQYF.

The chain joins TRBV11-2 to TRBJ1-1; D ambiguous. Looked up from germline, CDR1 is SGHAT and CDR2 is FQNNGV. The CDR3 covers 14 residues. V lost 1 base and J lost 4, with 10 bases in between. CDR3 residues: CASSLGPGITEAFF. Written as DNA, the CDR3 is TGTGCCAGCAGCTTAGGTCCAGGAATCACTGAAGCTTTCTTT.

This chain joins TRBV19 and TRBJ1-3; TRBD1 is a possible D gene (6 bases). This CDR3 has 14 residues. Trimming stripped 5 bases from V and 4 bases from J, with 12 bases between. The germline gives CDR1 LNHDA, CDR2 SQIVND (reference sequence). The CDR3 DNA reads as TGTGCCAGTAGTGCACAGGGCGTCGGAAACACCATATATTTT. Its translation: CASSAQGVGNTIYF.

The V gene is TRBV30, the J gene TRBJ2-3; a weak D match, TRBD1 (6 bases). The CDR3 spans 12 residues. CDR1 and CDR2 (germline): GTSNPN, SVGIG (reference sequence). V was clipped by 7 bases and J by 6 bases, with 14 bases between them. The CDR3 DNA is TGTGCCTACAGCAGGGGTCCGGATACGCAGTATTTT. Amino acid sequence: CAYSRGPDTQYF.

The chain couples TRBV18 to TRBJ2-3; D gene ambiguous. V lost 3 bases and J lost 0, with 4 bases in between. The germline CDR1 and CDR2 sequences are KGHSH and LQKENI. The CDR3 sequence is 13 residues long. DNA for the CDR3: TGTGCCAGCTCACCTAGCAGCACAGATACGCAGTATTTT. Translation: CASSPSSTDTQYF.